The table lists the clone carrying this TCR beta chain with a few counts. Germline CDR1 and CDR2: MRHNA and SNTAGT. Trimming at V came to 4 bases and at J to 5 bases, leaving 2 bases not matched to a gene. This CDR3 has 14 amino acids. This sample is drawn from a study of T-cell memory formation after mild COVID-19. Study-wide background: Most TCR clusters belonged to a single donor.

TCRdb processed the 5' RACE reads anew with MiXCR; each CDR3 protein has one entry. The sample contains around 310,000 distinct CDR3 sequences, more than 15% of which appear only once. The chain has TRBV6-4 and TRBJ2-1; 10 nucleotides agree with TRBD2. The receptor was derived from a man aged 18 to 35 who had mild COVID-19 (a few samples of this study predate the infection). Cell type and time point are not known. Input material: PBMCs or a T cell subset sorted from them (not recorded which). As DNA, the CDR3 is TGTGCCAGCAGTGGACTAGCGGGTAACAATGAGCAGTTCTTC. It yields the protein CASSGLAGNNEQFF.